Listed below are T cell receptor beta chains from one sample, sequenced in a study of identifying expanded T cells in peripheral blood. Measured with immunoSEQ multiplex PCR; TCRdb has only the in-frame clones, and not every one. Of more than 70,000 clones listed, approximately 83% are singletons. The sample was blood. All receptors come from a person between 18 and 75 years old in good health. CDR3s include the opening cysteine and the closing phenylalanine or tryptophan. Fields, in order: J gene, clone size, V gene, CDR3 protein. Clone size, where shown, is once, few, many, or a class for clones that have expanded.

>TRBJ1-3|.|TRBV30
CAWSRGAGNTIYF
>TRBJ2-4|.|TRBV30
CAWTPNTAKNIQYF
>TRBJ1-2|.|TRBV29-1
CSVEDAGQGYYGYTF
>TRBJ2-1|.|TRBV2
CASIPRRTSGKNEQFF
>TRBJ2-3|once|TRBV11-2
CASSLDRPDTQYF
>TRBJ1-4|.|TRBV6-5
CASRSPGRANEKLFF
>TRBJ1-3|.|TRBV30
CAWGTYGNTIYF
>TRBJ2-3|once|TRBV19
CASSKDRGADTQYF
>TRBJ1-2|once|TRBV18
CASSPASSLSYTF
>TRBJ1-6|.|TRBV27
CASSSNVSPLHF